A selection of T cell receptor beta chains follows, all from one sample in a study of blood T cell repertoires in COVID-19. Profiled with immunoSEQ multiplex PCR; TCRdb holds only in-frame clones, not every one. Counted here are about 83,000 clones, around 83% occurring once; the ten biggest clones make up approximately 21%. Sequencing was carried out using peripheral blood. Receptor source: an elderly woman in a cohort sampled during active or convalescent COVID-19. CDR3s include the opening cysteine and the closing phenylalanine or tryptophan. A D gene is named only where the DNA matches it firmly. Expanded clones get a size class; other rows say once, few or many, or leave the size out.

V	J	size	D	DNA	CDR3
TRBV27	TRBJ1-5	.	TRBD1	TGTGCCAGCGGCGGACAGGGGAAAGGTCAGCCCCAGCATTTT	CASGGQGKGQPQHF
TRBV19	TRBJ1-5	.	.	TGTGCCAGTAGTATAGCCTCCAATCAGCCCCAGCATTTT	CASSIASNQPQHF
TRBV24-1	TRBJ2-3	.	.	TGTGCCACCAGTGATTTACGCACGGGGGATTTATCAGATACGCAGTATTTT	CATSDLRTGDLSDTQYF
TRBV7-2	TRBJ1-2	.	.	TGTGCCAGCAGCTTTAGATCCAACTATGGCTACACCTTC	CASSFRSNYGYTF
TRBV29-1	TRBJ2-1	.	TRBD2	TGCAGCGTAAACCCTCGACTAGCGGGTATGGGGAATGAGCAGTTCTTC	CSVNPRLAGMGNEQFF
TRBV5-1	TRBJ1-1	.	.	TGCGCCAGCAGCTTGGATACAGGATACACTGAAGCTTTCTTT	CASSLDTGYTEAFF
TRBV30	TRBJ1-4	.	TRBD1	TGTGCCTGGAGTAGCCGGACAGGTCGGAGCTCAACTAATGAAAAACTGTTTTTT	CAWSSRTGRSSTNEKLFF
TRBV5-1	TRBJ1-6	.	TRBD1	TGCGCCAGCAGCCTGTTGACAGGGGAAGATAATTCACCCCTCCACTTT	CASSLLTGEDNSPLHF
TRBV29-1	TRBJ1-3	once	.	TGCAGCGTTGAAGTAAGAAACACCATATATTTT	CSVEVRNTIYF
TRBV6-5	TRBJ2-7	.	.	TGTGCCAGCAGTTACGGGCTAGCGAGCTACGAGCAGTACTTC	CASSYGLASYEQYF
TRBV19	TRBJ2-2	.	.	TGTGCCAGTAGCTCCGAGGCCGGGGAGCTGTTTTTT	CASSSEAGELFF
TRBV27	TRBJ2-7	.	TRBD2	TGTGCCAGCAGTTTACCCGGAGCGGGAGGGAGATACGAGCAGTACTTC	CASSLPGAGGRYEQYF
TRBV7-8	TRBJ1-2	once	.	TGTGCCAGCAGCTCCGAGGGGGTATTAGGTGGCTACACCTTC	CASSSEGVLGGYTF
TRBV28	TRBJ1-2	medium-sized	TRBD1	TGTGCCAGCAGTTCCCTATACAGGGGGTTAGGCTATGGCTACACCTTC	CASSSLYRGLGYGYTF
TRBV7-9	TRBJ2-6	.	.	TGTGCCAGCAGCCACGCCAGGACAGGGGCCAACGTCCTGACTTTC	CASSHARTGANVLTF
TRBV23-1	TRBJ2-4	.	.	TGCGCCAGCAGTCCGGTGAGGATAGCCAAAAACATTCAGTACTTC	CASSPVRIAKNIQYF
TRBV19	TRBJ2-5	.	TRBD2	TGTGCCAGTAGTATGACTAGCGGGGGGCAAGAGACCCAGTACTTC	CASSMTSGGQETQYF
TRBV11-3	TRBJ2-1	.	.	TGTGCCAGCAGCTTAGTGTCAGTGGTTGAGCAGTTCTTC	CASSLVSVVEQFF
TRBV5-4	TRBJ2-7	.	.	TGTGCCAGCAGCTCTCCGGGGACTGGGGAGCAGTACTTC	CASSSPGTGEQYF
TRBV13	TRBJ2-3	.	.	TGTGCCAGCAGCCCCACCGACTGGCCCGGGTTCACAGATACGCAGTATTTT	CASSPTDWPGFTDTQYF
TRBV28	TRBJ1-2	.	TRBD1	TGTGCCAGCAGCCCCGGGACAGGAGGATACACCTTC	CASSPGTGGYTF
TRBV7-2	TRBJ1-5	once	TRBD1	TGTGCCAGCAGCCGGACAGGGGAACAGCCCCAGCATTTT	CASSRTGEQPQHF
TRBV11-3	TRBJ2-3	.	.	TGTGCCAGCAGCTCTCGACAGACAGATACGCAGTATTTT	CASSSRQTDTQYF